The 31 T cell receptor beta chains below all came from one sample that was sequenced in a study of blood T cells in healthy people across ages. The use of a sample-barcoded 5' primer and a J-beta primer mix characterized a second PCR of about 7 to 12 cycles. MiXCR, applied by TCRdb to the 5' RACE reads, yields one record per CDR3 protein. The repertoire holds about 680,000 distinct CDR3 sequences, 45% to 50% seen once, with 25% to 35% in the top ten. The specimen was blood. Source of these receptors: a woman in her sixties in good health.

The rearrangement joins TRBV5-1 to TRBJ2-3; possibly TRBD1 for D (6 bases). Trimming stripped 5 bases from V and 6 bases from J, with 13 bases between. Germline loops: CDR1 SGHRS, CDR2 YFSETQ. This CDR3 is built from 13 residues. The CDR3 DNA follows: TGCGCCAGCAGTTTACCTCAGGGGGATACGCAGTATTTT. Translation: CASSLPQGDTQYF.

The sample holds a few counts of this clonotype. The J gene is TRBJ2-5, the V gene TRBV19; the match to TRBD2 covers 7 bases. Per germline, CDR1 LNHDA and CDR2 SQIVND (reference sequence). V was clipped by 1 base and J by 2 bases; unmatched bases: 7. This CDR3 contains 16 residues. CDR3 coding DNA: TGTGCCAGTAGTATAGTTGGCGGGAGCCGGCAAGAGACCCAGTACTTC. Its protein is CASSIVGGSRQETQYF. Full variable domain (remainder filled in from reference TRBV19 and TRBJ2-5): DGGITQSPKYLFRKEGQNVTLSCEQNLNHDAMYWYRQDPGQGLRLIYYSQIVNDFQKGDIAEGYSVSREKKESFPLTVTSAQKNPTAFYLCASSIVGGSRQETQYFGPGTRLLVL.

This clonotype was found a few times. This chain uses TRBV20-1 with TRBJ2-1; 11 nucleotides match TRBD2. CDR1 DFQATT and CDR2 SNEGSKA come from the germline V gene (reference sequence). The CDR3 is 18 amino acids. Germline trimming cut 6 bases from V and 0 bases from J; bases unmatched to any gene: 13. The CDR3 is CSARAVSGRASSYNEQFF. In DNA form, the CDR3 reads TGCAGTGCCCGCGCGGTTAGCGGGAGGGCTAGCTCCTACAATGAGCAGTTCTTC.

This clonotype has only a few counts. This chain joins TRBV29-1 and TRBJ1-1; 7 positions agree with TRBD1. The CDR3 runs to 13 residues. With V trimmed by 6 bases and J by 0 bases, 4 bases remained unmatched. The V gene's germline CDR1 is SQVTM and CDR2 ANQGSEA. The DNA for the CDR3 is TGCAGCGTCCGGACAGGCATGAACACTGAAGCTTTCTTT. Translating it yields CSVRTGMNTEAFF.

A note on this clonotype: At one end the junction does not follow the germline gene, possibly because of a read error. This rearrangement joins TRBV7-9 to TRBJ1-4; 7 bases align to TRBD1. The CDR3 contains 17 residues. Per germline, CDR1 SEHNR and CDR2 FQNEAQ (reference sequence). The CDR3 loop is CASSLVRGQSTNEKLFF. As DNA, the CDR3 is TGTGCCAGCAGCTTAGTTCGGGGACAGTCAACCAATGAAAAACTGTTTTTT.

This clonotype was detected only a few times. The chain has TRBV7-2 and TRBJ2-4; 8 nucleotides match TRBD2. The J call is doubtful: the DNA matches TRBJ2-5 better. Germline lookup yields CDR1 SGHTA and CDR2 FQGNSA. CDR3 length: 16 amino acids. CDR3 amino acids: CASSPRASGPQETQYF. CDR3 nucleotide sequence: TGTGCCAGCAGCCCTAGGGCTAGCGGGCCTCAAGAGACCCAGTACTTC.

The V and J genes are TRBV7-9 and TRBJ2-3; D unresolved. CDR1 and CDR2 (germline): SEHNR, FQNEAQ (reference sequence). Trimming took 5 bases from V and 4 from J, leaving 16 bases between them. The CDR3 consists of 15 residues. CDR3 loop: CASSPKAVAADTQYF. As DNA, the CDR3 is TGTGCCAGCAGCCCTAAGGCTGTTGCAGCAGATACGCAGTATTTT.

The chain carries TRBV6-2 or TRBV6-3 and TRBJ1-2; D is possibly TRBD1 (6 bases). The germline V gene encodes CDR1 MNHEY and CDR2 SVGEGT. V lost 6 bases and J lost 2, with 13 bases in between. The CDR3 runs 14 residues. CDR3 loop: CASRGHPTNYGYTF. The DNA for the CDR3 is TGTGCCAGCAGGGGACATCCCACCAACTATGGCTACACCTTC.

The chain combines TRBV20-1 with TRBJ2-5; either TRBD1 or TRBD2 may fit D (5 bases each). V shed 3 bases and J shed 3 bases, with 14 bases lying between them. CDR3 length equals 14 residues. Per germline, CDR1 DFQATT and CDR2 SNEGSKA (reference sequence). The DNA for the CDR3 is TGCAGTGCTAGGGGACCGGGGTCCAAAGAGACCCAGTACTTC. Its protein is CSARGPGSKETQYF.

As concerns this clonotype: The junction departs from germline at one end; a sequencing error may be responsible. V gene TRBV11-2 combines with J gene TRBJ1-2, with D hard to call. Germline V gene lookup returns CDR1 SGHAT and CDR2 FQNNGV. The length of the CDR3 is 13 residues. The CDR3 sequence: CAGSFAGARGYTF. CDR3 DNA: TGTGCCGGCAGCTTCGCGGGCGCGCGGGGCTACACCTTC.

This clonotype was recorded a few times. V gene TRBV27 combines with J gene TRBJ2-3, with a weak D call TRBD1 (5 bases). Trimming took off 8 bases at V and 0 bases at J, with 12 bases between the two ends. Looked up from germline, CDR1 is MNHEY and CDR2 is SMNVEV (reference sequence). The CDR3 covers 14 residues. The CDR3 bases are TGTGCCAGCGGCAGGGCTGGTAGCACAGATACGCAGTATTTT. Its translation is CASGRAGSTDTQYF.

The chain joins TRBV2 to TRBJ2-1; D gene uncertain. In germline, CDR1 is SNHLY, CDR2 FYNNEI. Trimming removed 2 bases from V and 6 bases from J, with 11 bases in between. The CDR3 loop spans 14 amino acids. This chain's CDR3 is CASSESEWSNEQFF. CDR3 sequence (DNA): TGTGCCAGCAGTGAATCGGAGTGGTCCAATGAGCAGTTCTTC.

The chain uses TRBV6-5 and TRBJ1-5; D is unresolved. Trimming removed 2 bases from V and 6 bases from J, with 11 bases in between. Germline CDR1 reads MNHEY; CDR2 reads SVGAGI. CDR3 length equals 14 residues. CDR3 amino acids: CASSYGPWGQPQHF. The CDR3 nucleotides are TGTGCCAGCAGTTACGGACCCTGGGGTCAGCCCCAGCATTTT.

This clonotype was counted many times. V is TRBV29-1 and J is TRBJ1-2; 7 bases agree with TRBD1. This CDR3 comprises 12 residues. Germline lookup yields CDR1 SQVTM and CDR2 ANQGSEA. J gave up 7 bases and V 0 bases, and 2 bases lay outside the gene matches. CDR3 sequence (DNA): TGCAGCGTTGAAGAGACAGGGTGTGGCTACACCTTC. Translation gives CSVEETGCGYTF. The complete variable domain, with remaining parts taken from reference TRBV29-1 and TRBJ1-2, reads SAVISQKPSRDICQRGTSLTIQCQVDSQVTMMFWYRQQPGQSLTLIATANQGSEATYESGFVIDKFPISRPNLTFSTLTVSNMSPEDSSIYLCSVEETGCGYTFGSGTRLTVV.

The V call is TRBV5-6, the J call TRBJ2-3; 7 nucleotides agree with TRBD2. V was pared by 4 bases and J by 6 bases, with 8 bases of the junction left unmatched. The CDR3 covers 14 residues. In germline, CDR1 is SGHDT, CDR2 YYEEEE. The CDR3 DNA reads TGTGCCAGCAGCCTCGGACTAGTCCCCGATACGCAGTATTTT. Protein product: CASSLGLVPDTQYF.

The CDR3 nucleotides read TGTGCCAGCAGCCCAGAGCCTCAGCGGACCCAGTACTTC. As protein: CASSPEPQRTQYF. The chain combines TRBV11-1 with TRBJ2-5; D remains ambiguous. The CDR3 has 13 residues. V lost 5 bases and J lost 7, with 14 bases in between. Germline V CDR1 and CDR2: SGHAT, FQDESV (reference sequence).

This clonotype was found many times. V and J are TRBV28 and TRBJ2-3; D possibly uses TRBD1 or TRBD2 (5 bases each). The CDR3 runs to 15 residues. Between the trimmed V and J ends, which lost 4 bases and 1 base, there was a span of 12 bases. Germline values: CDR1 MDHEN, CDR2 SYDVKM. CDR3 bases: TGTGCCAGCAGTTCCGCACGGGGCCGCACAGATACGCAGTATTTT. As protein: CASSSARGRTDTQYF.

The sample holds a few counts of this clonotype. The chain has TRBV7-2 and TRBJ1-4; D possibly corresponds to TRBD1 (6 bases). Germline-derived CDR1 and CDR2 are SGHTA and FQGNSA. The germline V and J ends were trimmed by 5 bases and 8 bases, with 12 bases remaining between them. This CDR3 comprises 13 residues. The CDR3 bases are TGTGCCAGCAGCCGGGGGGCCGGGGAAAAACTGTTTTTT. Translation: CASSRGAGEKLFF.

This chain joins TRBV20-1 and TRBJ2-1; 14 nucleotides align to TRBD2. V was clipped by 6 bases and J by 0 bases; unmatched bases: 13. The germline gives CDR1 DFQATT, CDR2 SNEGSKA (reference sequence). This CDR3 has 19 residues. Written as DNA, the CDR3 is TGCAGTGCGCCGACCGGGACTAGCGGGGGACGAAGCTCCTACAATGAGCAGTTCTTC. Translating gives CSAPTGTSGGRSSYNEQFF.

The CDR3 DNA follows: TGTGCCAGCAGCCAAGAGGTCAGGGGGGCATACAATGAGCAGTTCTTC. Its protein is CASSQEVRGAYNEQFF. The chain uses TRBV4-2 and TRBJ2-1; TRBD1 is a possible D gene (7 bases). CDR1 and CDR2 (germline): LGHNA, YNFKEQ. The CDR3 has 16 amino acids. Trimming removed 0 bases at V and 4 bases at J, with 13 bases between.

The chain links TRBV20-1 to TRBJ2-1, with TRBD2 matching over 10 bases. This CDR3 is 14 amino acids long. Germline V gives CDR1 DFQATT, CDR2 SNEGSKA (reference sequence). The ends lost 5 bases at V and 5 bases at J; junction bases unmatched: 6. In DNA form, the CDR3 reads TGCAGTGCTCTTAGGACTAGCGGACACAATGAGCAGTTCTTC. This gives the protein CSALRTSGHNEQFF.

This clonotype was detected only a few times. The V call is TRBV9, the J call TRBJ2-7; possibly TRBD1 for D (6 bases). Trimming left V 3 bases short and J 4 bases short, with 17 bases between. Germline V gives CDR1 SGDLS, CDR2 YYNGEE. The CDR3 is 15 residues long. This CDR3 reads CASSATGFAGYEQYF. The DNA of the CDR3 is TGTGCCAGCAGCGCGACAGGCTTCGCCGGTTACGAGCAGTACTTC.

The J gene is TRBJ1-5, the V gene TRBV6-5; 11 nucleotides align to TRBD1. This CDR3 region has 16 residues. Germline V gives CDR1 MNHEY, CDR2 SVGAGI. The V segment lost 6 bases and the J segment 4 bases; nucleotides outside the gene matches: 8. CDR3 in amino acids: CASRQGTGGRNQPQHF. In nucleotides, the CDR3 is TGTGCCAGCAGGCAGGGGACAGGGGGACGGAATCAGCCCCAGCATTTT.

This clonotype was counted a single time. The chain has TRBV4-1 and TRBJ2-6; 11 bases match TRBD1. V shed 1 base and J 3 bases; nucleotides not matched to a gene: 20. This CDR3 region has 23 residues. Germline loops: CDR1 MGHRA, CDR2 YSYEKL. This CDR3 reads CASSQGAINRGQGVIGGANVLTF. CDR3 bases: TGCGCCAGCAGCCAAGGGGCGATAAATAGGGGACAGGGGGTAATAGGTGGGGCCAACGTCCTGACTTTC.

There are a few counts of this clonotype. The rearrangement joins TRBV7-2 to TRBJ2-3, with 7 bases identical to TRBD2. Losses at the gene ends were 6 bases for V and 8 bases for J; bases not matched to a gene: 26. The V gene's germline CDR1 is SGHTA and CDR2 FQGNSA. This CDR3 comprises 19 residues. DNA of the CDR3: TGTGCCAGCAGTCAAATTTGGGGGGGAGGACCCCGTGGGCTCGGTACGCAGTATTTT. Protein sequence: CASSQIWGGGPRGLGTQYF.

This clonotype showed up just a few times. In nucleotides, the CDR3 is TGCAGCGTTGCAGGGGACACTGAAGCTTTCTTT. Residues: CSVAGDTEAFF. The rearrangement links TRBV29-1 to TRBJ1-1, with TRBD1 as a possible D gene (6 bases). There are 11 residues in the CDR3. Germline loops: CDR1 SQVTM, CDR2 ANQGSEA. Trimming stripped 4 bases from V and 3 bases from J, with 6 bases between. The whole variable domain, filled in from reference TRBV29-1 and TRBJ1-1, reads SAVISQKPSRDICQRGTSLTIQCQVDSQVTMMFWYRQQPGQSLTLIATANQGSEATYESGFVIDKFPISRPNLTFSTLTVSNMSPEDSSIYLCSVAGDTEAFFGQGTRLTVV.

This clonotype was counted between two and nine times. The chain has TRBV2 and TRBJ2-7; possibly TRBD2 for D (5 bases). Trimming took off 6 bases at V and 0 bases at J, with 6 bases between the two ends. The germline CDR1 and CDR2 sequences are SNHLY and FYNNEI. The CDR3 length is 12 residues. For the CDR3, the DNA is TGTGCCAGCAGGGACTTCTCCTACGAGCAGTACTTC. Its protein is CASRDFSYEQYF.

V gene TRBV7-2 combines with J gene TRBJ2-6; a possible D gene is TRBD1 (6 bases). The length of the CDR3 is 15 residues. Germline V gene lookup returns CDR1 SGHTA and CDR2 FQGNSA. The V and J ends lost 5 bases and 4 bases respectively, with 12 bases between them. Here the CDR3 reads CASSVQGPGANVLTF. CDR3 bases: TGTGCCAGCAGCGTTCAGGGGCCCGGGGCCAACGTCCTGACTTTC.

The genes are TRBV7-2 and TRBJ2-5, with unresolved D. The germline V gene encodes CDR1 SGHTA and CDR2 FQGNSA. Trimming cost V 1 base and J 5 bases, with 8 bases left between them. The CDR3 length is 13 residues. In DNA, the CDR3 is TGTGCCAGCAGCTTAGATGGGTGGGAGACCCAGTACTTC. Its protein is CASSLDGWETQYF.

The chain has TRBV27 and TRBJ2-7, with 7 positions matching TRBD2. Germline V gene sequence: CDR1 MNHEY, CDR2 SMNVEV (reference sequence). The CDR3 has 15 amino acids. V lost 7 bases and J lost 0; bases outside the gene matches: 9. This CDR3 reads CASTLRGWGSYEQYF. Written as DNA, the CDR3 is TGTGCCAGCACCTTGCGGGGGTGGGGCTCCTACGAGCAGTACTTC.

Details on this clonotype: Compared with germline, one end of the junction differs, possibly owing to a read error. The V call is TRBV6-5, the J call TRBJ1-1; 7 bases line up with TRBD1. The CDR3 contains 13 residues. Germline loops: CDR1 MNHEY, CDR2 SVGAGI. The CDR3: CASSDSTGRGAFF. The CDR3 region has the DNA TGTGCCAGCAGTGACTCGACAGGGCGGGGAGCTTTCTTT.